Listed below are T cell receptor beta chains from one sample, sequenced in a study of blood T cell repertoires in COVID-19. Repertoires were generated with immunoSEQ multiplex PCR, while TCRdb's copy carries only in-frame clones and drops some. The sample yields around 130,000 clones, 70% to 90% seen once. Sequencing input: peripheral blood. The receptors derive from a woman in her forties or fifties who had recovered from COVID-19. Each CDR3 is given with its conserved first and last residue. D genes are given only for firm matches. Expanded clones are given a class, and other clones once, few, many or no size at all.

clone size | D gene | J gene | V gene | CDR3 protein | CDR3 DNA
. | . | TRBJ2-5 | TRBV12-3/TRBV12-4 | CASSFNRRTQYF | TGTGCCAGCAGTTTCAATCGGAGGACCCAGTACTTC
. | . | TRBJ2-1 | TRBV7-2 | CASSFRQGGNEQFF | TGTGCCAGCAGCTTCAGACAGGGAGGCAATGAGCAGTTCTTC
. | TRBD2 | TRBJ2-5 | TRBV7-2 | CASSSPAGGVGETQYF | TGTGCCAGCAGCTCGCCAGCGGGGGGCGTGGGAGAGACCCAGTACTTC
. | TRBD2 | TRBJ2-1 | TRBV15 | CATNDRLAGNFNEQFF | TGTGCCACCAACGACCGACTAGCGGGAAACTTCAATGAGCAGTTCTTC
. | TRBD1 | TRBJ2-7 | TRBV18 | CASSPGTGGNYEQYF | TGTGCCAGCTCACCGGGGACAGGGGGAAACTACGAGCAGTACTTC
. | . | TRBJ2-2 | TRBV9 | CASSGQGSTGELFF | TGTGCCAGCAGCGGGCAGGGAAGCACCGGGGAGCTGTTTTTT
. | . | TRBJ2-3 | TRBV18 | CASSPRQAEGTDTQYF | TGTGCCAGCTCACCCCGACAGGCGGAGGGCACAGATACGCAGTATTTT
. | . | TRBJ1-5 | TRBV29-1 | CSGAFRSPGRGPQHF | TGCAGCGGTGCCTTTCGGTCCCCCGGGCGGGGGCCCCAGCATTTT
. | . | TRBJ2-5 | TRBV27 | CASGRPGETQYF | TGTGCCAGCGGACGCCCGGGGGAGACCCAGTACTTC
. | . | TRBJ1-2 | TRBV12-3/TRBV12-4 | CASSLGENYGYTF | TGTGCCAGCAGTTTAGGCGAGAACTATGGCTACACCTTC
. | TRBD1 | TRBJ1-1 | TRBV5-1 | CASSPMDREGAFF | TGCGCCAGCAGCCCGATGGACAGGGAAGGAGCTTTCTTT
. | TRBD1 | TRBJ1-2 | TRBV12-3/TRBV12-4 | CASSTGQNYGYTF | TGTGCCAGCAGTACGGGACAGAACTATGGCTACACCTTC
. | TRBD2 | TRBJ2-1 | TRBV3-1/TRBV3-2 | CASSPLGTSGYNEQFF | TGTGCCAGCAGCCCCCTGGGGACTAGCGGTTACAATGAGCAGTTCTTC
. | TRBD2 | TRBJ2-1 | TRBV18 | CASSPRASAGRGNEQFF | TGTGCCAGCTCACCACGAGCCTCAGCGGGGCGGGGCAATGAGCAGTTCTTC
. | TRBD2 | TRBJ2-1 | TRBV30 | CAWSVTSGRWDEQFF | TGTGCCTGGAGTGTAACTAGCGGGCGGTGGGATGAGCAGTTCTTC
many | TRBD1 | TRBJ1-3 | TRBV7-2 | CASSSQTGVRGNTIYF | TGTGCCAGCAGCTCACAGACAGGGGTGAGGGGAAACACCATATATTTT
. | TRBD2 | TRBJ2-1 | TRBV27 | CASSLSGTSGRNEQFF | TGTGCCAGCAGTTTATCAGGGACTAGCGGGAGAAATGAGCAGTTCTTC
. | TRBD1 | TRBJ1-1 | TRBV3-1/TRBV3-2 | CASSLPLGQGNTEAFF | TGTGCCAGCAGCCTACCGCTGGGACAGGGGAACACTGAAGCTTTCTTT
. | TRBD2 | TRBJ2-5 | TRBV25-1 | CASSDRLAGGRSETQYF | TGTGCCAGCAGTGACCGACTAGCGGGGGGGCGTTCGGAGACCCAGTACTTC
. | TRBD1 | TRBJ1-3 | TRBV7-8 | CASSLADRVRNTIYF | TGTGCCAGCAGCTTAGCGGACAGGGTCCGGAACACCATATATTTT
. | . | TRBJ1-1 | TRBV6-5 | CASIQDRTGAFF | TGTGCCAGCATTCAGGACAGAACCGGGGCTTTCTTT
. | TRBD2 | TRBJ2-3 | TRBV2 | CASASWASGGVDTQYF | TGTGCCAGCGCATCCTGGGCTAGCGGGGGGGTAGATACGCAGTATTTT
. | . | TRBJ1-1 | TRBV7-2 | CASSLVGPYTEAFF | TGTGCCAGCAGCTTAGTGGGGCCCTACACTGAAGCTTTCTTT
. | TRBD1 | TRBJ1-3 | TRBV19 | CATLEGGRSGNTIYF | TGTGCCACCCTAGAAGGGGGCAGGTCTGGAAACACCATATATTTT
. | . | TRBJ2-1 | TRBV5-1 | CASSFQLGLAYNEQFF | TGCGCCAGCAGCTTCCAGCTGGGACTTGCTTACAATGAGCAGTTCTTC
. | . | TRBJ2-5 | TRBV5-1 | CASSLRGIGQETQYF | TGCGCCAGCAGCTTGAGGGGTATTGGGCAAGAGACCCAGTACTTC
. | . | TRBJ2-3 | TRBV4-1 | CASSRPLTTASTSTDTQYF | TGCGCCAGCAGCCGCCCCCTAACTACGGCGAGTACCAGCACAGATACGCAGTATTTT
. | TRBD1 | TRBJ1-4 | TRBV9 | CASSLGTGANEKLFF | TGTGCCAGCAGCCTTGGGACAGGGGCTAATGAAAAACTGTTTTTT
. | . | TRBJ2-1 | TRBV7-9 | CASSLELGRGTYNEQFF | TGTGCCAGCAGCTTAGAATTGGGGAGAGGAACCTACAATGAGCAGTTCTTC
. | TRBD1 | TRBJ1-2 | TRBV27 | CASRGDREGSRYGYTF | TGTGCCAGCAGGGGGGACAGGGAAGGGTCCCGCTATGGCTACACCTTC
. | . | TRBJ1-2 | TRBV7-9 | CASSLEAAGYGYTF | TGTGCCAGCAGCTTAGAGGCGGCAGGGTATGGCTACACCTTC
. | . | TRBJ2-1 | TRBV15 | CATSVDTTYNEQFF | TGTGCCACCAGCGTTGACACCACCTACAATGAGCAGTTCTTC
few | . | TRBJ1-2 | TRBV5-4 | CASSSEDLDFYGYTF | TGTGCCAGCAGCTCCGAAGACCTGGACTTCTATGGCTACACCTTC
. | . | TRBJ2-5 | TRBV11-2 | CASSLFGAEGAETQYF | TGTGCCAGCAGCCTCTTCGGGGCGGAGGGGGCGGAGACCCAGTACTTC
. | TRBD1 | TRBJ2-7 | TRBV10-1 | CASSEGTGEYEQYF | TGCGCCAGCAGTGAGGGGACAGGGGAGTACGAGCAGTACTTC
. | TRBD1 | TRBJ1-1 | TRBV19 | CASSIPQGAGEAFF | TGTGCCAGTAGTATACCTCAGGGGGCGGGTGAAGCTTTCTTT
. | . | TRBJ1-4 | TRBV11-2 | CASSLSLLQREKLFF | TGTGCCAGCAGCTTAAGTCTCCTCCAGAGGGAAAAACTGTTTTTT
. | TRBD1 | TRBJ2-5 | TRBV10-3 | CAISESSQGAQYF | TGTGCCATCAGTGAGTCGAGTCAGGGGGCCCAGTACTTC
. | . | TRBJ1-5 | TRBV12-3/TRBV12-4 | CASSLGENQPQHF | TGTGCCAGCAGTTTAGGGGAGAATCAGCCCCAGCATTTT
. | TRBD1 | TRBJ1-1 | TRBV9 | CASSRTGLNTEAFF | TGTGCCAGCAGCCGGACAGGTTTGAACACTGAAGCTTTCTTT
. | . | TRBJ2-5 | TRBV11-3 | CASSLGNRLGKLQETQYF | TGTGCCAGCAGCTTAGGCAACCGCCTAGGAAAGCTTCAAGAGACCCAGTACTTC
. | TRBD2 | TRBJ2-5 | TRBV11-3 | CASSSPGLAGGVARETQYF | TGTGCCAGCAGCTCCCCTGGGCTAGCGGGAGGGGTAGCGAGAGAGACCCAGTACTTC